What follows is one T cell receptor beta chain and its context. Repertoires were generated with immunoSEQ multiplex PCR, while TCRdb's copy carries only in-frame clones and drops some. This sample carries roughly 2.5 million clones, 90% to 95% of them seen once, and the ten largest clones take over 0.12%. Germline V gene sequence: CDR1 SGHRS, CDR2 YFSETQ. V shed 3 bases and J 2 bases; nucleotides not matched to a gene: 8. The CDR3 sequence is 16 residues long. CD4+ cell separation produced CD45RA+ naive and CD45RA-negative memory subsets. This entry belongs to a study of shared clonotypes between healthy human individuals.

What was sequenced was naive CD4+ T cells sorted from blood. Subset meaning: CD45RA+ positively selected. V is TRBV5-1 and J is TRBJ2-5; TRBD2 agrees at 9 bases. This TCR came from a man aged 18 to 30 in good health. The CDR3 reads CASSSFLSGGQETQYF. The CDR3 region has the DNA TGCGCCAGCAGCTCTTTCCTTAGCGGGGGACAAGAGACCCAGTACTTC. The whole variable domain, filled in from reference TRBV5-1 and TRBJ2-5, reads KAGVTQTPRYLIKTRGQQVTLSCSPISGHRSVSWYQQTPGQGLQFLFEYFSETQRNKGNFPGRFSGRQFSNSRSEMNVSTLELGDSALYLCASSSFLSGGQETQYFGPGTRLLVL.